This entry lists 32 T cell receptor beta chains sequenced from one sample in a study of CD8+CD57+ T cells in acquired aplastic anemia. TCR beta VDJ and CDR3 profiles were obtained from a genomic DNA template. MiXCR was run by TCRdb on the reads, yielding one entry per CDR3 protein. Seen here are some 200,000 distinct CDR3 sequences, 60% to 65% observed once, and the top ten hold 25% to 30%. Sample: sorted CD4+, CD8+, or CD8+CD57+ T cells (not recorded which) from PBMCs. Receptors were obtained from a human donor in good health.

The rearrangement uses TRBV5-1 and TRBJ1-2, with D uncertain. The CDR3 consists of 14 residues. In germline, CDR1 is SGHRS, CDR2 YFSETQ. V was pared by 3 bases and J by 2 bases, with 11 bases between. The CDR3 DNA follows: TGCGCCAGCAGCTCCGCTGGTGAGAACTATGGCTACACCTTC. This codes for CASSSAGENYGYTF.

The chain has TRBV25-1 and TRBJ2-2, with D perhaps assigned TRBD1 or TRBD2 (5 bases each). Germline V gene data show CDR1 as MGHDK and CDR2 as SYGVNS. V was cut by 2 bases and J by 4 bases, with 11 bases left in between. The CDR3 contains 15 residues. CDR3 coding DNA: TGTGCCAGCAGTGAACCAGGGACCAGCACCGGGGAGCTGTTTTTT. Protein sequence: CASSEPGTSTGELFF.

This clonotype was picked up many times. This chain uses TRBV14 with TRBJ2-1; 12 bases agree with TRBD2. The junction had 7 bases not matched to a gene; V was cut back by 5 bases and J by 8 bases. Germline lookup yields CDR1 SGHDN and CDR2 FVKESK. CDR3 length equals 15 residues. The CDR3 loop is CASSSPGLAGHEQFF. CDR3 DNA: TGTGCCAGCAGCTCCCCGGGACTAGCGGGTCATGAGCAGTTCTTC.

This clonotype was observed a few times. CDR3 sequence: CASSARRQETQYF. The CDR3 nucleotides read TGTGCCAGCAGTGCGCGCAGGCAAGAGACCCAGTACTTC. The chain employs TRBV2 and TRBJ2-5; no firm D call. The CDR3 contains 13 residues. V was clipped by 4 bases and J by 2 bases, with 8 bases between them. CDR1 and CDR2 from the germline V gene are SNHLY and FYNNEI.

This clonotype was recorded a few times. The chain is built from TRBV9 and TRBJ1-5, with 9 nucleotides matching TRBD1. CDR1 SGDLS and CDR2 YYNGEE come from the germline V gene. This CDR3 is built from 18 residues. Trimming removed 1 base from V and 3 bases from J; junction bases left unmatched: 11. The CDR3 coding sequence is TGTGCCAGCAGCGTAAGGAGGACAGGGGCCGTCCCCAATCAGCCCCAGCATTTT. It translates to CASSVRRTGAVPNQPQHF.

This clonotype was picked up many times. V and J are TRBV5-5 and TRBJ2-7; tentative D call: TRBD1 (6 bases). The CDR3 has 14 amino acids. V was clipped by 1 base and J by 1 base, with 9 bases between them. Germline CDR1 reads SGHKS; CDR2 reads YYEKEE (reference sequence). The CDR3 sequence: CASSLRDMSYEQYF. CDR3 nucleotides: TGTGCCAGCAGCTTGCGGGACATGTCCTACGAGCAGTACTTC.

J is TRBJ2-7 and V is TRBV2, with D unclear. CDR3 length: 12 residues. CDR1 is SNHLY and CDR2 is FYNNEI in the germline V gene. The germline V and J ends were trimmed by 8 bases and 3 bases, with 11 bases remaining between them. The CDR3 sequence is CASSPRLYEQYF. The CDR3 nucleotides read TGTGCCAGCTCACCACGGCTCTACGAGCAGTACTTC.

V is TRBV9 and J is TRBJ2-1, with TRBD1 matching 7 bases. J gave up 2 bases and V 2 bases, and 4 bases lay outside the gene matches. CDR1 and CDR2 (germline): SGDLS, YYNGEE. This CDR3 is 15 amino acids long. The CDR3 is CASSVGQDTYNEQFF. The CDR3 DNA reads TGTGCCAGCAGCGTTGGACAGGACACCTACAATGAGCAGTTCTTC.

This chain connects TRBV6-5 to TRBJ2-5; 7 bases are shared with TRBD1. Germline V gives CDR1 MNHEY, CDR2 SVGAGI. J gave up 4 bases and V 2 bases, and 7 bases lay outside the gene matches. CDR3 length: 15 amino acids. This CDR3 is CASSYGRQGGETQYF. CDR3 in DNA: TGTGCCAGCAGTTACGGTCGACAGGGTGGAGAGACCCAGTACTTC.

The CDR3 sequence is CSANGKGALGETQYF. DNA of the CDR3: TGCAGTGCTAATGGGAAGGGGGCATTGGGAGAGACCCAGTACTTC. The genes are TRBV20-1 and TRBJ2-5, with 7 bases that match TRBD1. This CDR3 has 15 residues. From germline, CDR1 is DFQATT and CDR2 SNEGSKA (reference sequence). V lost 4 bases to trimming and J lost 4 bases; unmatched junction nucleotides: 12.

This chain uses TRBV20-1 with TRBJ1-1, with D maybe TRBD1 (5 bases). Germline V gene sequence: CDR1 DFQATT, CDR2 SNEGSKA (reference sequence). The CDR3 runs to 16 residues. With 3 bases removed from V and 4 bases from J, the gap between germline ends came to 21 bases. The CDR3 sequence: CSARGTGTPRATEAFF. In nucleotides, the CDR3 is TGCAGTGCTAGGGGAACCGGGACCCCGCGCGCCACTGAAGCTTTCTTT.

This clonotype was counted a few times. The chain couples TRBV15 to TRBJ1-6; TRBD1 is a possible D gene (5 bases). The ends were cut back, 1 base at V and 9 bases at J, with 13 bases in the middle. The CDR3 contains 15 residues. Germline-derived CDR1 and CDR2 are LNHNV and YYDKDF (reference sequence). The CDR3 bases are TGTGCCACCAGCAGAGTCAGCGAGGGGAGTTCACCCCTCCACTTT. Amino acid sequence: CATSRVSEGSSPLHF.

J is TRBJ2-7 and V is TRBV15, with D uncertain. Germline assignment: CDR1 LNHNV and CDR2 YYDKDF (reference sequence). V lost 3 bases to trimming and J lost 6 bases, with 12 bases between them. The CDR3 has 13 amino acids. The CDR3 spells CATSSHGLSEQYF. The CDR3 bases are TGTGCCACCAGCAGCCACGGGTTGTCCGAGCAGTACTTC.

The chain combines TRBV20-1 with TRBJ2-3; 7 bases line up with TRBD2. The CDR3 contains 13 residues. Germline values: CDR1 DFQATT, CDR2 SNEGSKA (reference sequence). With 6 bases clipped from V and 6 bases from J, the junction kept 9 bases outside the gene matches. The CDR3 reads CSAPGGVRDTQYF. As DNA, the CDR3 is TGCAGTGCCCCTGGGGGGGTTAGGGATACGCAGTATTTT.

This clonotype came up once. This chain connects TRBV24-1 to TRBJ2-1, with 9 bases aligning to TRBD2. CDR1 is KGHDR, CDR2 SFDVKD, per germline. The length of the CDR3 is 14 residues. The trim removed 6 bases at V and 6 bases at J, leaving 5 bases unmatched. The CDR3 sequence is CATSLAGVGNEQFF. CDR3 sequence (DNA): TGTGCCACCAGTTTAGCGGGAGTGGGCAATGAGCAGTTCTTC.

Many counts were recorded for this clonotype. J is TRBJ1-1 and V is TRBV4-1, with 7 bases identical to TRBD1. The trim removed 5 bases at V and 7 bases at J, leaving 7 bases unmatched. The germline V gene encodes CDR1 MGHRA and CDR2 YSYEKL. There are 13 residues in the CDR3. In DNA, the CDR3 is TGCGCCAGCAGCGGCCCGACAGGGAATGAAGCTTTCTTT. It specifies CASSGPTGNEAFF.

The chain combines TRBV7-6 with TRBJ2-7; 9 bases align to TRBD1. With 4 bases clipped from V and 2 bases from J, the junction kept 6 bases outside the gene matches. The CDR3 runs 15 residues. Germline CDR1 and CDR2: SGHVS and FNYEAQ. The CDR3: CASSSPGTGTYEQYF. Here the CDR3 DNA reads TGTGCCAGCAGCTCCCCCGGGACAGGGACCTACGAGCAGTACTTC.

About this clonotype itself: Its ends do not fully match the called genes, so a read error is possible. Here the CDR3 reads CASSGGGATNEKLFF. In DNA, the CDR3 is TGTGCCAGCAGCGGGGGGGGAGCAACTAACGAAAAACTGTTTTTT. V usage is TRBV25-1 and J usage is TRBJ1-4; D is possibly TRBD1 (5 bases). The CDR3 spans 15 residues. Germline V lookup: CDR1 MGHDK, CDR2 SYGVNS.

J is TRBJ2-1 and V is TRBV29-1; D perhaps matches TRBD1 (5 bases). CDR1 and CDR2 from the germline V gene are SQVTM and ANQGSEA. Trimming cost V 8 bases and J 3 bases, with 17 bases left between them. This CDR3 has 14 amino acids. The CDR3 bases are TGCAGCTTAGGTGAAGCAGGGCTCTACAATGAGCAGTTCTTC. Its protein product is CSLGEAGLYNEQFF.

This clonotype was seen at least ten times. The chain carries TRBV4-1 and TRBJ2-5; possibly TRBD1 or TRBD2 for D (5 bases each). The germline CDR1 and CDR2 sequences are MGHRA and YSYEKL. Trimming removed 4 bases at V and 5 bases at J, with 20 bases between. CDR3 length equals 16 residues. CDR3 DNA sequence: TGCGCCAGCAGCCTAATCCCCGGGGCCCAAGGGGAGACCCAGTACTTC. It translates to CASSLIPGAQGETQYF.

This rearrangement joins TRBV20-1 to TRBJ2-7; 8 bases are shared with TRBD2. The CDR3 covers 13 residues. Unmatched junction bases numbered 8, after V lost 3 bases and J lost 7 bases. CDR1 and CDR2 from the germline V gene are DFQATT and SNEGSKA (reference sequence). CDR3: CSARGAGAGEQYF. The CDR3 DNA is TGCAGTGCTAGGGGAGCGGGGGCTGGTGAGCAGTACTTC.

A few counts support this clonotype. The CDR3 DNA follows: TGTGCCAGCAGTCGTAACAGGGGTTACGAGCAGTACTTC. Its translation is CASSRNRGYEQYF. The chain has TRBV12-3 or TRBV12-4 and TRBJ2-7; 7 positions agree with TRBD1. V trimming: 5 bases; J trimming: 4 bases; junction bases outside the gene matches: 5. This CDR3 region has 13 residues.

This rearrangement joins TRBV15 to TRBJ2-3; TRBD1 matches 7 bases. Germline assignment: CDR1 LNHNV and CDR2 YYDKDF (reference sequence). After removal of 3 bases from V and 6 bases from J, the junction contained 12 bases not matched to a gene. This CDR3 is built from 16 residues. The CDR3 nucleotides read TGTGCCACCAGCAGGGCTTCGGGACAGTCAGGGGATACGCAGTATTTT. Residues: CATSRASGQSGDTQYF.

The chain joins TRBV10-3 to TRBJ2-7; D not certain. Trimming stripped 3 bases from V and 3 bases from J, with 6 bases between. Looked up from germline, CDR1 is ENHRY and CDR2 is SYGVKD. This CDR3 has 12 amino acids. CDR3 sequence: CAISETGYEQYF. The CDR3 DNA is TGTGCCATCAGTGAAACGGGCTACGAGCAGTACTTC.

This chain's CDR3 is CASRPGGSYNEQFF. The CDR3 DNA reads TGTGCCAGCAGGCCGGGGGGCTCCTACAATGAGCAGTTCTTC. V is TRBV2 and J is TRBJ2-1; 7 positions agree with TRBD2. The germline V gene encodes CDR1 SNHLY and CDR2 FYNNEI. The V and J ends lost 6 bases and 0 bases, in that order; junction bases with no gene match: 2. The CDR3 is 14 amino acids.

The rearrangement links TRBV29-1 to TRBJ2-2; 8 nucleotides line up with TRBD1. The CDR3 contains 17 residues. The germline V gene encodes CDR1 SQVTM and CDR2 ANQGSEA. For the CDR3, the DNA is TGCAGGTCGAAGGACAGGGATCCTTCTACGTACACCGGGGAGCTGTTTTTT. This translates into CRSKDRDPSTYTGELFF.

V gene TRBV5-4 combines with J gene TRBJ1-2, with D possibly being TRBD1 (6 bases). Per the germline V gene, CDR1 is SGHNT and CDR2 is YYREEE (reference sequence). With 0 bases removed from V and 8 bases from J, the gap between germline ends came to 17 bases. The CDR3 loop spans 15 amino acids. The CDR3 spells CASSLVGAGETGYTF. CDR3 DNA: TGTGCCAGCAGCTTGGTTGGTGCAGGGGAGACGGGCTACACCTTC.

The chain is built from TRBV24-1 and TRBJ2-3, with TRBD1 matching 10 bases. J lost 7 bases, V lost 7 bases, and 28 bases had no gene match. The CDR3 extends over 21 amino acids. Germline CDR1 and CDR2: KGHDR and SFDVKD. CDR3 bases: TGTGCCACCAGCGACTCTCCCGGGTCTTCTGGAAGACAGGGGGCGACGTATACGCAGTATTTT. This codes for CATSDSPGSSGRQGATYTQYF.

The chain is built from TRBV10-2 and TRBJ1-5; D ambiguous. V lost 6 bases and J lost 0, with 9 bases in between. This CDR3 region has 14 residues. Per the germline V gene, CDR1 is WSHSY and CDR2 is SAAADI. The CDR3 spells CASRGWSSNQPQHF. The DNA of the CDR3 is TGCGCCAGCAGGGGATGGAGTAGCAATCAGCCCCAGCATTTT.

The genes are TRBV19 and TRBJ2-5, with 9 nucleotides matching TRBD1. In germline, CDR1 is LNHDA, CDR2 SQIVND (reference sequence). The CDR3 length is 15 residues. The V gene end was trimmed by 4 bases and the J gene end by 4 bases; junction bases not matched to a gene: 7. The chain's CDR3 is CASSTGTGRIETQYF. CDR3 in DNA: TGTGCCAGTAGTACAGGGACAGGGCGCATAGAGACCCAGTACTTC.

The sample holds many counts of this clonotype. The genes are TRBV7-9 and TRBJ1-1, with unresolved D. V was cut by 8 bases and J by 0 bases, with 16 bases left in between. The CDR3 extends over 15 amino acids. Per germline, CDR1 SEHNR and CDR2 FQNEAQ (reference sequence). The CDR3 is CASFGHGNMNTEAFF. CDR3 nucleotides: TGTGCCAGCTTCGGGCACGGGAACATGAACACTGAAGCTTTCTTT.

This clonotype was detected a few times. The chain carries TRBV7-8 and TRBJ2-5, with D possibly being TRBD2 (7 bases). V lost 5 bases, J lost 0 bases, and 16 bases lay in between. Germline V gives CDR1 SGHVS, CDR2 FQNEAQ. The CDR3 sequence is 16 residues long. The DNA of the CDR3 is TGTGCCAGCAGCCCAGAGGGGGGGGCGTACCAAGAGACCCAGTACTTC. It encodes CASSPEGGAYQETQYF. Full variable domain (missing parts from reference TRBV7-8 and TRBJ2-5): GAGVSQSPRYKVAKRGQDVALRCDPISGHVSLFWYQQALGQGPEFLTYFQNEAQLDKSGLPSDRFFAERPEGSVSTLKIQRTQQEDSAVYLCASSPEGGAYQETQYFGPGTRLLVL.